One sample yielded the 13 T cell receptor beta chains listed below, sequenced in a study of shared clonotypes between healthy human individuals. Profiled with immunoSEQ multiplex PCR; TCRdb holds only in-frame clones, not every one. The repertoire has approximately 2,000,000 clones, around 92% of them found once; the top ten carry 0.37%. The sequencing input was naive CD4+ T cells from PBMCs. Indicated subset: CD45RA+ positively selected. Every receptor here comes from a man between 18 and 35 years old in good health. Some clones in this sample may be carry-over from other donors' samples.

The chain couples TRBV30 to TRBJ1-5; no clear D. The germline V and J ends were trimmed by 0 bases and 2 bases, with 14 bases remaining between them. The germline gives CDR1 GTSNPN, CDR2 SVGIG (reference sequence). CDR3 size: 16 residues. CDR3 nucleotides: TGTGCCTGGAGTGTACGGGTGGCAGGCCGCAATCAGCCCCAGCATTTT. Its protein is CAWSVRVAGRNQPQHF.

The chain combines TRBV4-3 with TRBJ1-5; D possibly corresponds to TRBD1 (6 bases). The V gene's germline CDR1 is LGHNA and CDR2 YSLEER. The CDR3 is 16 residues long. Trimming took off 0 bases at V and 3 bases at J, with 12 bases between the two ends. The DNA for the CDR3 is TGCGCCAGCAGCCAAGATCGGGGGCGGACCAATCAGCCCCAGCATTTT. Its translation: CASSQDRGRTNQPQHF.

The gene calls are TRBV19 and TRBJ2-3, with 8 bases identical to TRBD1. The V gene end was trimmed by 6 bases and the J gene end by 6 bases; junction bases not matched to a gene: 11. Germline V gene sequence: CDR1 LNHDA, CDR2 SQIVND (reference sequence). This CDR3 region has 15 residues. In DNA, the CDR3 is TGTGCCAGTAGGCTCCAGGGGGCCGGGGTGGATACGCAGTATTTT. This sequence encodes CASRLQGAGVDTQYF.

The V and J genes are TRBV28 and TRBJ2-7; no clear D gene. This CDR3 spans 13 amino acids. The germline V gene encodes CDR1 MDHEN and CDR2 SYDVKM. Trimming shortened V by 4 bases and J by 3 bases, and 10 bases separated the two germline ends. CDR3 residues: CASSSPTDYEQYF. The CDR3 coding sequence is TGTGCCAGCAGTTCCCCGACGGACTACGAGCAGTACTTC.

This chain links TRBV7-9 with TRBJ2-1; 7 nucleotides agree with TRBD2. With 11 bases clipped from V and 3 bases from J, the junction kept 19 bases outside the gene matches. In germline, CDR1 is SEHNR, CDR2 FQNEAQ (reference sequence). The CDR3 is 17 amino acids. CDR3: CAVPESGIGGNYNEQFF. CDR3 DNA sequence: TGTGCCGTACCAGAGAGCGGGATTGGGGGTAACTACAATGAGCAGTTCTTC.

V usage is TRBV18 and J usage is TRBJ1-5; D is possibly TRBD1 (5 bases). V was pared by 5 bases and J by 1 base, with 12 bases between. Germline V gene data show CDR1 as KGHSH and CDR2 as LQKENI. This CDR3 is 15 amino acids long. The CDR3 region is CASSKTSGSNQPQHF. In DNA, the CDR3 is TGTGCCAGCTCAAAAACCTCAGGGAGCAATCAGCCCCAGCATTTT. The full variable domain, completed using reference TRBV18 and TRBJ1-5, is NAGVMQNPRHLVRRRGQEARLRCSPMKGHSHVYWYRQLPEEGLKFMVYLQKENIIDESGMPKERFSAEFPKEGPSILRIQQVVRGDSAAYFCASSKTSGSNQPQHFGDGTRLSIL.

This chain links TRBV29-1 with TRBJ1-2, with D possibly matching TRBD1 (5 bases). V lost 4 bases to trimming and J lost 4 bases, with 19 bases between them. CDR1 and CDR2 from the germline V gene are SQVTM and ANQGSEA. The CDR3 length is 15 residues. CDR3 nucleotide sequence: TGCAGCGTTGGATTATGGGGGGGAGAACTCTATGGCTACACCTTC. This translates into CSVGLWGGELYGYTF.

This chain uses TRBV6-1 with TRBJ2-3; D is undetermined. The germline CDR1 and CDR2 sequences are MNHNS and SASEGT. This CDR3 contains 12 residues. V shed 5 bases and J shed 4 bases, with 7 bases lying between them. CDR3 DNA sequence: TGTGCCAGCAGTACGGAAGCAGATACGCAGTATTTT. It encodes CASSTEADTQYF.

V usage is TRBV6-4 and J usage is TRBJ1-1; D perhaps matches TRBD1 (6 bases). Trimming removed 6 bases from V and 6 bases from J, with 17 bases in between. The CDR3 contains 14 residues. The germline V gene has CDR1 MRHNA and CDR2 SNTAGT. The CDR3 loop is CASRAGGGSAEAFF. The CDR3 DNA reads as TGTGCCAGCAGGGCCGGAGGGGGGTCGGCTGAAGCTTTCTTT.

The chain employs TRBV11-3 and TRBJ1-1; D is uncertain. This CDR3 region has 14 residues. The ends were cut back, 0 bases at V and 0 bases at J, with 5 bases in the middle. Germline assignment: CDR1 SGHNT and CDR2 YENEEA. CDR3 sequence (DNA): TGTGCCAGCAGCTTAGATCGATTGAACACTGAAGCTTTCTTT. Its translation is CASSLDRLNTEAFF.

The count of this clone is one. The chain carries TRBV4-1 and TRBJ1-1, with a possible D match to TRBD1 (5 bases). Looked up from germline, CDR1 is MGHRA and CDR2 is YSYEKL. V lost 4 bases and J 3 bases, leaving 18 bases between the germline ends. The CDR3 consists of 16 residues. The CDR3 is CASSPYFGGGYTEAFF. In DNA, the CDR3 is TGCGCCAGCAGCCCTTACTTTGGCGGGGGTTACACTGAAGCTTTCTTT.

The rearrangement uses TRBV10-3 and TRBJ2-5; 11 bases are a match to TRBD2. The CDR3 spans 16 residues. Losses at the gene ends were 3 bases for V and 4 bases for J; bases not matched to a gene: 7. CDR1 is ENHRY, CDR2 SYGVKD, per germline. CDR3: CAISDQGLAVGETQYF. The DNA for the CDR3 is TGTGCCATCAGTGACCAGGGACTAGCGGTTGGAGAGACCCAGTACTTC.

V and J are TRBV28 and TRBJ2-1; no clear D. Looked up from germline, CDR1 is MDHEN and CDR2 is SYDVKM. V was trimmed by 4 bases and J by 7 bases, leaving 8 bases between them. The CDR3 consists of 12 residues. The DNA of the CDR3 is TGTGCCAGCAGTTCCCAGCGAAATGAGCAGTTCTTC. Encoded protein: CASSSQRNEQFF.